Detailed here is one T cell receptor beta chain. This clonotype appeared a few times. Its antigen is currently not known. The input lacks base qualities; no much larger clone sits a single base away. Sequencing relied on an Illumina NovaSeq 6000. Using 5'RACE with constant-segment primers, TCRalpha and TCRbeta cDNA libraries were constructed, with sample barcodes and unique molecular identifiers added in the process. RNA was extracted from every sample with Trizol reagent. Libraries were amplified in two PCR steps, with a second sample barcode and Illumina TruSeq adapters added in the second step. The libraries were sequenced on an Illumina NovaSeq using 2 x 150 bp paired-end reads. The original methods were these. With migec v1.2.7, reads were demultiplexed and then collapsed into UMI-guided consensus sequences. Using mixcr v2.1.11, UMI consensuses were aligned to TRA and TRB V and J templates and then assembled into clonotypes. Expanded or contracted clonotypes were those called significant by both edgeR and NoisET, with noise models trained on biological replicates. For edgeR calls, the thresholds were a false discovery rate-adjusted p below 0.01 and a log2 fold-change of 1. As an exploratory analysis of dynamics, PCA with hierarchical clustering was applied to max-normalized trajectories of the 1000 most abundant clonotypes. Separately sequenced CD4+ and CD8+ repertoires were used to assign the CD4 or CD8 phenotype of responding clones. TCRdb reworked the public reads: Q25 trimming with fastp, MiXCR clone assembly, productive beta chains retained. Rows are combined by CDR3 protein, so each entry shows the most common genes and DNA. TCRdb's processing, not the authors' own work, is the source of the V and J calls. This sample is represented by more than 250,000 distinct CDR3 sequences; roughly 17% of them were singletons. The ten biggest clones cover roughly 23% of the sample.

The sample originates from a study of T-cell memory formation after mild COVID-19 (TCRdb year 2021). In terms of the full investigation: TCR sequence clusters from the two donors were found to be largely donor specific. Two young, previously healthy adult volunteers, one female and one male, were included in the cohort. In two donors, T-cell clones that expanded and contracted after mild COVID-19 were tracked by sequencing TCRalpha and TCRbeta repertoires over time.

General study outcomes and caveats: The study covered only a couple of mild cases, and larger cohorts including severe cases with pre-infection samples were considered necessary. Balanced CD4/CD8 phenotypes were observed for clones contracting from day 15 to 85, whereas a bias towards CD4+ was observed for a second wave of clones expanding from day 15 to 37. Contracting CD4+ clones were found mainly in CM and EM memory subsets, while CD8+ clones were enriched in EMRA. The detection of some responding clones in pre-infection memory suggests that pre-existing cross-reactive memory T cells joined the SARS-CoV-2 response. Whether the second-wave clones peaking on day 37 were SARS-CoV-2 specific was not confirmed.

PBMCs were isolated by Ficoll-Paque density gradient centrifugation. The germline V gene encodes CDR1 LNHNV and CDR2 YYDKDF (reference sequence). Spanning cysteine to phenylalanine, the CDR3 consists of 15 amino acids. Here the CDR3 DNA is all that survives: 45 bases in frame from base 1. V is shortened by 4 bases, J by 7 bases, and the region joining them spans 20 bases. The V and J segments used are TRBV15 and TRBJ2-7; TRBD1 is a possible D gene, resting on 5 matching bases. The clonotype comes from a man between 18 and 35 years old who had mild COVID-19 (a few samples of this study predate the infection). The sample titles of this study are shuffled in the database, so cell type and time point are left out; the donor was told from shared clones. Sequencing used PBMCs or a T cell subset sorted from them (not recorded which). Read as DNA, the sequence is TGTGCCACCAGCAAAGACAGACCCCTTAGGGAAGAGCAGTACTTC. This gives the protein CATSKDRPLREEQYF.